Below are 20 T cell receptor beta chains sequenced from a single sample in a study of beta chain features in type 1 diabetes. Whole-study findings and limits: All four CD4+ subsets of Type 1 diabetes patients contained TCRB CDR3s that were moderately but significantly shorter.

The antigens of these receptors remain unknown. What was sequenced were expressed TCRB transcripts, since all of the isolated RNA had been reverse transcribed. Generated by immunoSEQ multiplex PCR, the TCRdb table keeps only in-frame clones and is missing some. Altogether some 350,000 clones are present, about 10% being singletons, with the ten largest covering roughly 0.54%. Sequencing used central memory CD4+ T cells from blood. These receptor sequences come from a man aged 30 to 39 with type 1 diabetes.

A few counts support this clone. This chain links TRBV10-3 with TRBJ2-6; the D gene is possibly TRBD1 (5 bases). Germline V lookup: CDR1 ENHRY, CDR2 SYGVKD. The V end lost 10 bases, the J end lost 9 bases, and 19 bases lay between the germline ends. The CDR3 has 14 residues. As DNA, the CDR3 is TGTGCCACAGCTCTGCAGGGCCCGGGCAACGTCCTGACTTTC. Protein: CATALQGPGNVLTF.

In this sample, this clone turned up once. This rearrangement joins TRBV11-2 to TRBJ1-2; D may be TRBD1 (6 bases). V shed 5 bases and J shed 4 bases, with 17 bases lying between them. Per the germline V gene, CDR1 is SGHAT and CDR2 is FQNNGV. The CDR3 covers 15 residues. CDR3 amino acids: CASSRTTGSSYGYTF. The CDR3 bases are TGTGCCAGCAGCCGGACAACAGGGTCTAGCTATGGCTACACCTTC.

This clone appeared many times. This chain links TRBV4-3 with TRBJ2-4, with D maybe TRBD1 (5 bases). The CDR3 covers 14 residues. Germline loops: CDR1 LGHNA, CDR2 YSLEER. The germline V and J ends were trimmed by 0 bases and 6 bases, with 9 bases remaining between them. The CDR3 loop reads CASSQDGQGNIQYF. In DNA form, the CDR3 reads TGCGCCAGCAGCCAAGACGGGCAGGGAAACATTCAGTACTTC.

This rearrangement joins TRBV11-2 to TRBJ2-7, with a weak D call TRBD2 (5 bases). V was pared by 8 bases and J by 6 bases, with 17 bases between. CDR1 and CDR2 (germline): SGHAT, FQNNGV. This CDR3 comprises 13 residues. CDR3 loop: CASGHEGAGEQYF. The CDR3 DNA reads TGTGCCAGCGGTCATGAGGGCGCGGGCGAGCAGTACTTC.

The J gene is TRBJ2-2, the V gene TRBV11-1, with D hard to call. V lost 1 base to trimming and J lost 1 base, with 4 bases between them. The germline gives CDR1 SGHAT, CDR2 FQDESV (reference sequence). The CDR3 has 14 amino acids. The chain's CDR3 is CASSLDQNTGELFF. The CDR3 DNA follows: TGTGCCAGCAGCTTAGATCAGAACACCGGGGAGCTGTTTTTT.

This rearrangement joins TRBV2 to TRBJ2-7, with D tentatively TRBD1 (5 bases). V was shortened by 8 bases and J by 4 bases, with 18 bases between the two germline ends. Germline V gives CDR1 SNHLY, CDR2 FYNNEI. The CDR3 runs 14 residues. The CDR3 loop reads CASGRQGLRYEQYF. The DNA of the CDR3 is TGTGCCAGCGGTCGGCAGGGCCTAAGGTACGAGCAGTACTTC.

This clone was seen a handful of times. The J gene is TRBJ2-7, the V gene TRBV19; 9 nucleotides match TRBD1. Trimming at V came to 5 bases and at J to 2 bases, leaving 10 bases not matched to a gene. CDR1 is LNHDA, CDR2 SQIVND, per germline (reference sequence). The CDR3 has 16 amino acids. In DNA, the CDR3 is TGTGCCAGTAGTCCTCGACCGGGACAGGGTACCTACGAGCAGTACTTC. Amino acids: CASSPRPGQGTYEQYF.

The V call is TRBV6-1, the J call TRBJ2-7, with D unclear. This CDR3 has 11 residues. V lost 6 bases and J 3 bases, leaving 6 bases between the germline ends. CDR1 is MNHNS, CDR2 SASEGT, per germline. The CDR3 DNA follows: TGTGCCAGCAGCAGATACTACGAGCAGTACTTC. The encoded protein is CASSRYYEQYF.

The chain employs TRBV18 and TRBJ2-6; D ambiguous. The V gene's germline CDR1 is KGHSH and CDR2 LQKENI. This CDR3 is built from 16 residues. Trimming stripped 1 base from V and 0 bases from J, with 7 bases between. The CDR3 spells CASSPRTGSGANVLTF. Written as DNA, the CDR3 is TGTGCCAGCTCACCACGGACGGGCTCTGGGGCCAACGTCCTGACTTTC.

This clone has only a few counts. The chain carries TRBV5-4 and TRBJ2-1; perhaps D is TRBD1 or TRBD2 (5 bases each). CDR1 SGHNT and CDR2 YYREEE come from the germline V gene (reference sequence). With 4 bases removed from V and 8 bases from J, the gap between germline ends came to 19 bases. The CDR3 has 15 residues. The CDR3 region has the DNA TGTGCCAGCAGCGGGGGACCTACGACGCGGTATGAGCAGTTCTTC. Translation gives CASSGGPTTRYEQFF.

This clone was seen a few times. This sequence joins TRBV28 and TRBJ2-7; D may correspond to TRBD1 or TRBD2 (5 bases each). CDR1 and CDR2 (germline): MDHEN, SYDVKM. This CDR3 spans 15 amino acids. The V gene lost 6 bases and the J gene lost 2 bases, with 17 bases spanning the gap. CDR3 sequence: CASRTGGPLAYEQYF. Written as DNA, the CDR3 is TGTGCCAGCAGAACAGGAGGTCCTTTGGCCTACGAGCAGTACTTC.

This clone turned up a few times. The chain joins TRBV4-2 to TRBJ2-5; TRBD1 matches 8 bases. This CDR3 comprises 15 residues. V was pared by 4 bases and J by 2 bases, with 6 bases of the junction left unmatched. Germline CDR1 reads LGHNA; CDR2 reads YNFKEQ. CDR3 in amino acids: CASSLRTGSQETQYF. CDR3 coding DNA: TGTGCCAGCAGCCTCCGGACAGGGAGTCAAGAGACCCAGTACTTC.

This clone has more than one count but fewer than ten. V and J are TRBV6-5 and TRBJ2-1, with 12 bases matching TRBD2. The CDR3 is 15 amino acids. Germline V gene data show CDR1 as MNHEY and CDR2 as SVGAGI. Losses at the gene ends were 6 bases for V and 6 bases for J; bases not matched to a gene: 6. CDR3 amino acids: CASRLLAGGANEQFF. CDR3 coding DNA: TGTGCCAGCAGACTCCTAGCGGGAGGGGCCAATGAGCAGTTCTTC.

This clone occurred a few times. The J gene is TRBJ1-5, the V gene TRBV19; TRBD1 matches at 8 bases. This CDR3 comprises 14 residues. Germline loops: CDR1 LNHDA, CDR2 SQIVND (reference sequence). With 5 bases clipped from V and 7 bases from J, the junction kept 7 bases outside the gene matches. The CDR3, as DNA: TGTGCCAGTAGTGCCACAGGGGGGGGACAGCCCCAGCATTTT. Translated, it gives CASSATGGGQPQHF.

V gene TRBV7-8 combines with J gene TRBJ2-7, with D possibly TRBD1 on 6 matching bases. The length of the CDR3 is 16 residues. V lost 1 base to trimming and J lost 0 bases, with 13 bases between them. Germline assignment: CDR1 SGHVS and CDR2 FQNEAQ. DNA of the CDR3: TGTGCCAGCAGCTTAGAGACAGGCGCGAGCTCCTACGAGCAGTACTTC. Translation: CASSLETGASSYEQYF. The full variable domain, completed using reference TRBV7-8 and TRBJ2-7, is GAGVSQSPRYKVAKRGQDVALRCDPISGHVSLFWYQQALGQGPEFLTYFQNEAQLDKSGLPSDRFFAERPEGSVSTLKIQRTQQEDSAVYLCASSLETGASSYEQYFGPGTRLTVT.

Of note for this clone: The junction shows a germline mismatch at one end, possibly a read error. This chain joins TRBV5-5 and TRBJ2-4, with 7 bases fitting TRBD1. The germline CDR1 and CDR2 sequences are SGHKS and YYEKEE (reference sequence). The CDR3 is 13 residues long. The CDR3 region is CASSSLKTGFPAF. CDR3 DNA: TGTGCCAGCAGCTCCTTAAAGACAGGGTTCCCCGCGTTC.

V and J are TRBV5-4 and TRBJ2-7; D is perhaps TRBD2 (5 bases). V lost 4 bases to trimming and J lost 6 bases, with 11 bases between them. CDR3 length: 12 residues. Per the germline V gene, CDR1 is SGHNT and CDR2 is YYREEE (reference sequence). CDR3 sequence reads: CASSTTEGEQYF. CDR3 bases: TGTGCCAGCAGCACCACTGAGGGCGAGCAGTACTTC.

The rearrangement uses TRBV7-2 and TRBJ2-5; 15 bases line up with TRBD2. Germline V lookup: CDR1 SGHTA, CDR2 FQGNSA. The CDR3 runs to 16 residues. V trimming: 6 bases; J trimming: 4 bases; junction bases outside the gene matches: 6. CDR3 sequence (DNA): TGTGCCAGCAGGAAAGGACTAGCGGGAGGGGGAGAGACCCAGTACTTC. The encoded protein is CASRKGLAGGGETQYF.

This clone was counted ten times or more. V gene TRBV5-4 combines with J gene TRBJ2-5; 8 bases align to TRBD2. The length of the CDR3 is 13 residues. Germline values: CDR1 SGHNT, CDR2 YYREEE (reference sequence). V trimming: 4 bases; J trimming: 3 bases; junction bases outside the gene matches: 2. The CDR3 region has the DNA TGTGCCAGCAGCCCGACTAGCGAAGAGACCCAGTACTTC. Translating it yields CASSPTSEETQYF.

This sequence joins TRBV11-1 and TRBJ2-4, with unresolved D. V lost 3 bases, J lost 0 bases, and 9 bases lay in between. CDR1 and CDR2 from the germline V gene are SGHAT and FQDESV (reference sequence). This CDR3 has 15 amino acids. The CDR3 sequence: CASSLASEAKNIQYF. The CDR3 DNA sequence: TGTGCCAGCAGCTTGGCGTCCGAAGCCAAAAACATTCAGTACTTC.